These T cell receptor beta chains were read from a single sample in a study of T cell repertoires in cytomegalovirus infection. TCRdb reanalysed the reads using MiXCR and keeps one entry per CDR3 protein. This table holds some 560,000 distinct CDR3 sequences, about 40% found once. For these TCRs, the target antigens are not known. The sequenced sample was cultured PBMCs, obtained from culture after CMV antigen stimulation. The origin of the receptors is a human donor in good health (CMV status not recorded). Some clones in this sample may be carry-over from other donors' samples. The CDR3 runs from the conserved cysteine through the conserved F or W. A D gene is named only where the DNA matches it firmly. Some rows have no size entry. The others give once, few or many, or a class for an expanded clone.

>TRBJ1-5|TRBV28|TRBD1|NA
CASSSNGQGNQPQHF
TGTGCCAGCAGCTCAAACGGACAGGGGAATCAGCCCCAGCATTTT
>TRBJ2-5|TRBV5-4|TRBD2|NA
CASSPGGLAGGTPETQYF
TGTGCCAGCAGCCCCGGTGGGCTAGCGGGGGGCACCCCCGAGACCCAGTACTTC
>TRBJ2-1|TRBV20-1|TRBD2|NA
CSARSTSGRAGGYNEQFF
TGCAGTGCTAGATCGACTAGCGGGAGGGCTGGGGGATACAATGAGCAGTTCTTC
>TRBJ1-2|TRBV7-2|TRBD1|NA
CASSIADRAVYGYTF
TGTGCCAGCAGCATTGCCGACAGGGCGGTCTATGGCTACACCTTC
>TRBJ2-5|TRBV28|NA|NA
CASSESGGVRETQYF
TGTGCCAGCAGTGAGAGTGGAGGGGTTAGGGAGACCCAGTACTTC
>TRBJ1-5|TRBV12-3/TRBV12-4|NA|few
CASSLLRTNQPQHF
TGTGCCAGCAGTCTCCTCCGGACGAATCAGCCCCAGCATTTT
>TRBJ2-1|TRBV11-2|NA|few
CASSFPLSNHEQFF
TGTGCCAGCAGCTTCCCCCTTAGCAATCATGAGCAGTTCTTC
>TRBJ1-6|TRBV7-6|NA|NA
CASSLADRNSPLHF
TGTGCCAGCAGCTTAGCCGACAGAAATTCACCCCTCCACTTT
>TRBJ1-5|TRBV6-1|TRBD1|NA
CASTEQGGDQPQHF
TGTGCCAGCACTGAACAGGGGGGGGATCAGCCCCAGCATTTT
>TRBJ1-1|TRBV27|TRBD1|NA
CASSPLRGQINTEAFF
TGTGCCAGCAGTCCACTCCGGGGACAGATTAACACTGAAGCTTTCTTT
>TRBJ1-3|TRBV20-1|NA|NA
CSARDLERGDTIYF
TGCAGTGCTAGAGATCTGGAAAGAGGAGACACCATATATTTT
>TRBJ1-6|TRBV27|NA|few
CASSLSYTNSPLHF
TGTGCCAGCAGTTTATCCTATACGAATTCACCCCTCCACTTT
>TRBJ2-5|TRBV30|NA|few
CAWSALEETQYF
TGTGCCTGGAGCGCCCTAGAAGAGACCCAGTACTTC
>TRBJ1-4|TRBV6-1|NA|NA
CAPTEGSALGAWEKLFF
TGTGCCCCCACTGAGGGTTCGGCGTTAGGAGCTTGGGAAAAACTGTTTTTT
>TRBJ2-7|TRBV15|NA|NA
CATSRDRGPAYEQYF
TGTGCCACCAGCAGAGATCGGGGGCCCGCCTACGAGCAGTACTTC
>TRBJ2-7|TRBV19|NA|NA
CASSLNRVQAGEQYF
TGTGCCAGTAGTCTAAACCGGGTCCAGGCCGGGGAGCAGTACTTC
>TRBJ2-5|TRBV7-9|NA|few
CASSQAGGAGETQYF
TGTGCCAGCAGCCAAGCCGGGGGCGCGGGAGAGACCCAGTACTTC
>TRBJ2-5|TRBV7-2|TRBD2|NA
CASSRTSGGPQATQYF
TGTGCCAGCAGCCGGACTAGCGGGGGGCCTCAAGCGACCCAGTACTTC
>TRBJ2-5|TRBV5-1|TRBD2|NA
CASSFGSGEETQYF
TGCGCCAGCAGCTTTGGTAGCGGGGAAGAGACCCAGTACTTC
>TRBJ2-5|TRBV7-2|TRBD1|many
CASSLAGTAIQETQYF
TGTGCCAGCAGCTTAGCAGGGACAGCGATACAAGAGACCCAGTACTTC
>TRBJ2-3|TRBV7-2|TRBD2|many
CASSPRGGGAWTDTQYF
TGTGCCAGCAGCCCAAGGGGCGGGGGGGCCTGGACAGATACGCAGTATTTT
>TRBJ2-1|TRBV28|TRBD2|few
CASSLTPGGSAYNEQFF
TGTGCCAGCAGTTTGACCCCGGGCGGGAGTGCCTACAATGAGCAGTTCTTC
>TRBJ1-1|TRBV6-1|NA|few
CASLWGVGTEAFF
TGTGCCAGCTTGTGGGGCGTAGGCACTGAAGCTTTCTTT
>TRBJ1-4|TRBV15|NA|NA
CATSRVGFGEKLFF
TGTGCCACCAGCAGAGTGGGCTTCGGTGAAAAACTGTTTTTT
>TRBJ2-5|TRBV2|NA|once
CASRDYQETQYF
TGTGCCAGTAGGGACTACCAAGAGACCCAGTACTTC
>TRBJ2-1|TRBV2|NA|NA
CASSVGPGTQFF
TGTGCCAGCAGTGTAGGACCCGGGACGCAGTTCTTC
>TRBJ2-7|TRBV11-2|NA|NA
CASSLNIPTVTYEQYF
TGTGCCAGCAGCTTGAACATTCCAACCGTTACCTACGAGCAGTACTTC
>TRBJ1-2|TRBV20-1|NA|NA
CSALQGWLRGYTF
TGCAGTGCCCTTCAGGGCTGGCTCCGTGGCTACACCTTC
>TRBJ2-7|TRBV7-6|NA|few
CASSSSQGSATYEQYF
TGTGCCAGCAGCTCTAGCCAGGGGTCAGCCACCTACGAGCAGTACTTC
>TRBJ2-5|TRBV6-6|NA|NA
CASSAGIRETQYF
TGTGCCAGCAGCGCAGGGATTCGAGAGACCCAGTACTTC
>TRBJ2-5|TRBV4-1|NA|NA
CASSQDRGAGQETQYF
TGCGCCAGCAGCCAAGATCGTGGCGCGGGCCAAGAGACCCAGTACTTC
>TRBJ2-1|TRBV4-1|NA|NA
CASSQSGGFWEQFF
TGCGCCAGCAGCCAGTCGGGGGGCTTTTGGGAGCAGTTCTTC
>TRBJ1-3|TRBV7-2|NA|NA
CASSLSSLSGNTIYF
TGTGCCAGCAGCTTAAGCAGCCTCTCTGGAAACACCATATATTTT
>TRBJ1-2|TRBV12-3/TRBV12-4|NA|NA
CASSYRGIRGYTF
TGTGCCAGCAGCTATAGGGGAATTAGGGGCTACACCTTC
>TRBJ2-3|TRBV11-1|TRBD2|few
CASSLLRGDEGTQYF
TGTGCCAGCAGCTTACTGCGGGGGGACGAGGGGACGCAGTATTTT
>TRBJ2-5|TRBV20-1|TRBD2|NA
CSATPGYSGGETQYF
TGCAGTGCTACCCCAGGGTATTCGGGAGGAGAGACCCAGTACTTC
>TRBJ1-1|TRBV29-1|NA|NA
CSVVAGATEAFF
TGCAGCGTTGTCGCGGGGGCGACTGAAGCTTTCTTT
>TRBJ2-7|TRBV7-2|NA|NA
CASSLVVLGGSYEQYF
TGTGCCAGCAGCTTAGTGGTCCTAGGGGGGAGCTACGAGCAGTACTTC
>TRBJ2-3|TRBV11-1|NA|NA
CASTPAPTDTQYF
TGTGCCAGCACCCCGGCTCCCACAGATACGCAGTATTTT
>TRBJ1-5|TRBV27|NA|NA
CASLYSAGNQPQHF
TGTGCCAGCCTGTACAGCGCTGGCAATCAGCCCCAGCATTTT
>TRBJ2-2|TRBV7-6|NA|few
CASVRMGRGETGELFF
TGTGCCAGCGTTCGGATGGGCAGGGGTGAGACCGGGGAGCTGTTTTTT